This T cell receptor beta chain was identified in a study of T-cell reconstitution after alpha-beta-depleted transplantation in children. Study-level points and caveats: Reported findings indicate that, about two months after transplant, alpha-beta T cells came from several hundred expanded clones, which were derived from non-depleted graft cells. Surviving recipient T cells and thymic progenitors underlay high day-60 TCRbeta diversity in some patients. One year post-transplant, T-cell counts and diversity were largely derived from T cells produced anew.

Unique molecular identifiers were incorporated into the prepared TCRbeta library. One entry per CDR3 protein results from TCRdb running MiXCR on the PCR reads. This table has just over 950,000 distinct CDR3 sequences, roughly 29% appearing once. Of note for this clonotype: Its target is unknown.

Germline V gene sequence: CDR1 SEHNR, CDR2 FQNEAQ (reference sequence). The CDR3 totals 16 residues. Trimming left V 3 bases short and J 0 bases short, with 12 bases between. This sample comprised PBMCs, mostly from graft donor cells, obtained 360 days after TCRalphabeta/CD19-depleted stem cell transplant. The chain uses TRBV7-9 and TRBJ2-4; tentatively, D is TRBD1 or TRBD2 (5 bases each). The sequence derives from a boy younger than two who had a stem cell transplant for SCID, so the T cells may come from the graft donor. CDR3 coding DNA: TGTGCCAGCAGCTTTGAGGGGCTTATAGCCAAAAACATTCAGTACTTC. Encoded protein: CASSFEGLIAKNIQYF.